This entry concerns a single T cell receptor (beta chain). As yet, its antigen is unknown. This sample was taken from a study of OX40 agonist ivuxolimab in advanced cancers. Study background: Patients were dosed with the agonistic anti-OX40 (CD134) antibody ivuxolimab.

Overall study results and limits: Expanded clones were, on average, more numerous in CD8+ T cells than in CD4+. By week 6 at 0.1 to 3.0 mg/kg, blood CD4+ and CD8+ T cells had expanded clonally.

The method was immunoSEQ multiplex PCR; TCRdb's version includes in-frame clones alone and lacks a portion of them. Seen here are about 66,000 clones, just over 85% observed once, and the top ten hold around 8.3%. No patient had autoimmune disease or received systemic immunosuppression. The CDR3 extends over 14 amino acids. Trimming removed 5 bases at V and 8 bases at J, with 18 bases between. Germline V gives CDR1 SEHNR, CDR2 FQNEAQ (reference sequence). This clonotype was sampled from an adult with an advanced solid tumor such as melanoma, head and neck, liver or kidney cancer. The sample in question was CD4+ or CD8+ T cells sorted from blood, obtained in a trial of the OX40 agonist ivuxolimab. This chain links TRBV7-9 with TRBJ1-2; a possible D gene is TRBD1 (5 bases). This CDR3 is CASSISGGVRGYTF. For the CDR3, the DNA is TGTGCCAGCAGCATCTCCGGAGGGGTCAGGGGCTACACCTTC.